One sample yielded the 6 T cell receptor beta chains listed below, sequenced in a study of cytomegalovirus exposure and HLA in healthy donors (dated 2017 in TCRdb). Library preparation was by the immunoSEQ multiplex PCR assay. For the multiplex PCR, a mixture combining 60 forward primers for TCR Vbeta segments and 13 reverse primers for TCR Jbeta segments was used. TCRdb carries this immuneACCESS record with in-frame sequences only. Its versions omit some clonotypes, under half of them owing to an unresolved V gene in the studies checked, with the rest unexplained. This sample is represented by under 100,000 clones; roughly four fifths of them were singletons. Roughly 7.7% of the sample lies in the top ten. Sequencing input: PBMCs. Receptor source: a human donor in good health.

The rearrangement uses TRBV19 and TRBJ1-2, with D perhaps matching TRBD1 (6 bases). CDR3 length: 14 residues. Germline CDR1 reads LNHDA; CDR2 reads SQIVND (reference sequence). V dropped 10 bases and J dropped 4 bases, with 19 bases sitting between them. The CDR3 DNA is TGTGCCACCGCCGGGGCAGGGGACGCCTATGGCTACACCTTC. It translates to CATAGAGDAYGYTF.

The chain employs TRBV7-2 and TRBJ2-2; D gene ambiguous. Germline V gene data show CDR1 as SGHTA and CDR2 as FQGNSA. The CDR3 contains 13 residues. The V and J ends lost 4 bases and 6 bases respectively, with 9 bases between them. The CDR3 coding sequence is TGTGCCAGCAGCTCCGGGTTCGCCGGGGAGCTGTTTTTT. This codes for CASSSGFAGELFF.

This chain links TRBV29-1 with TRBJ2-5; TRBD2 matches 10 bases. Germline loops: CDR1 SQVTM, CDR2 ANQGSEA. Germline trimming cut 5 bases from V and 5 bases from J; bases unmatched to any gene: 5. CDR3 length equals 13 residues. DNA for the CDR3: TGCAGCGTTTCCACTAGCGGGGTGGAGACCCAGTACTTC. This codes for CSVSTSGVETQYF.

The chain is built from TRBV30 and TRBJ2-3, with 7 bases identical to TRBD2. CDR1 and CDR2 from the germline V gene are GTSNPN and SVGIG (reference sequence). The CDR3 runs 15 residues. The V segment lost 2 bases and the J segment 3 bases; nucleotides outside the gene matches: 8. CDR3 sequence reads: CAWSSSGGATDTQYF. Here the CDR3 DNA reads TGTGCCTGGAGTTCTAGCGGAGGGGCGACAGATACGCAGTATTTT.

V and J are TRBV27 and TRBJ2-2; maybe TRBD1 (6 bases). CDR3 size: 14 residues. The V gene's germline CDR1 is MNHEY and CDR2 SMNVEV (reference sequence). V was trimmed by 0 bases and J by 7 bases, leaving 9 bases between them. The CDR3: CASSLSSGVGELFF. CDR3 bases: TGTGCCAGCAGTTTATCGTCAGGGGTCGGGGAGCTGTTTTTT.

The CDR3 protein is CASSLQGAGNTEAFF. CDR3 DNA sequence: TGTGCCAGCAGCTTACAGGGGGCAGGGAACACTGAAGCTTTCTTT. This sequence joins TRBV5-4 and TRBJ1-1, with 9 bases fitting TRBD1. CDR1 and CDR2 from the germline V gene are SGHNT and YYREEE (reference sequence). The CDR3 sequence is 15 residues long. The junction had 3 bases not matched to a gene; V was cut back by 2 bases and J by 1 base.